One sample yielded the 9 T cell receptor beta chains listed below, sequenced in a study of blood T cells in healthy people across ages. Through a sample-barcoded 5' primer and a J-beta primer mix, a second PCR was run for 7 to 11 cycles. MiXCR, run by TCRdb on the 5' RACE reads, gives a single entry per CDR3 protein. Among approximately 1,700,000 distinct CDR3 sequences listed, roughly two fifths were seen once. The sample taken for sequencing was blood. The receptor set was obtained from a human donor in good health.

The chain is built from TRBV7-9 and TRBJ2-3, with TRBD2 matching over 12 bases. V shed 5 bases and J 2 bases; nucleotides not matched to a gene: 5. This CDR3 is built from 16 residues. Germline V lookup: CDR1 SEHNR, CDR2 FQNEAQ (reference sequence). CDR3 residues: CASSTTSGGNTDTQYF. The CDR3 bases are TGTGCCAGCAGCACCACTAGCGGGGGGAACACAGATACGCAGTATTTT.

The chain couples TRBV4-3 to TRBJ1-2, with 7 bases lining up with TRBD1. V was pared by 0 bases and J by 4 bases, with 8 bases of the junction left unmatched. The CDR3 spans 16 residues. Per the germline V gene, CDR1 is LGHNA and CDR2 is YSLEER. The CDR3 spells CASSQENDREVYGYTF. CDR3 sequence (DNA): TGCGCCAGCAGCCAAGAGAATGACAGGGAGGTCTATGGCTACACCTTC.

The chain links TRBV5-1 to TRBJ2-7, with 8 bases lining up with TRBD1. This CDR3 region has 16 residues. J lost 0 bases, V lost 2 bases, and 7 bases had no gene match. Germline V gene lookup returns CDR1 SGHRS and CDR2 YFSETQ. The CDR3 coding sequence is TGCGCCAGCAGCTTAACAGGGGGATCGAGCTCCTACGAGCAGTACTTC. As protein: CASSLTGGSSSYEQYF.

The chain is built from TRBV7-9 and TRBJ1-4, with 9 bases that match TRBD1. The CDR3 runs 15 residues. Germline V gives CDR1 SEHNR, CDR2 FQNEAQ (reference sequence). V dropped 1 base and J dropped 8; count of bases not matched to a gene: 5. CDR3 DNA sequence: TGTGCCAGCAGCTTAGTAACAGGGGGCCGGGAAAAACTGTTTTTT. Its translation: CASSLVTGGREKLFF. Full variable domain (outside the CDR3, taken from reference TRBV7-9 and TRBJ1-4): DTGVSQNPRHKITKRGQNVTFRCDPISEHNRLYWYRQTLGQGPEFLTYFQNEAQLEKSRLLSDRFSAERPKGSFSTLEIQRTEQGDSAMYLCASSLVTGGREKLFFGSGTQLSVL.

The chain links TRBV12-3 or TRBV12-4 to TRBJ1-1, with TRBD1 matching over 11 bases. CDR3 length: 13 amino acids. After removal of 7 bases from V and 5 bases from J, the junction contained 3 bases not matched to a gene. The CDR3 is CASKGDRGTEAFF. In DNA form, the CDR3 reads TGTGCCAGCAAGGGGGACAGGGGGACTGAAGCTTTCTTT.

This clonotype showed up just a few times. This chain joins TRBV7-3 and TRBJ2-5, with a tentative D call TRBD2 (6 bases). This CDR3 contains 15 residues. CDR1 SGHTA and CDR2 FQGTGA come from the germline V gene. V dropped 5 bases and J dropped 2 bases, with 15 bases sitting between them. CDR3 sequence (DNA): TGTGCCAGCAGCCTTGCGGGACTCAATCAAGAGACCCAGTACTTC. This gives the protein CASSLAGLNQETQYF.

Only a few counts were recorded for this clonotype. The rearrangement links TRBV15 to TRBJ1-2, with D possibly matching TRBD1 (5 bases). V lost 0 bases and J lost 4, with 9 bases in between. Per germline, CDR1 LNHNV and CDR2 YYDKDF (reference sequence). The CDR3 runs to 14 residues. In nucleotides, the CDR3 is TGTGCCACCAGCAGAGATCAAGGGGTCTATGGCTACACCTTC. This gives the protein CATSRDQGVYGYTF.

This chain joins TRBV20-1 and TRBJ1-1, with D possibly matching TRBD1 (5 bases). The V and J ends lost 3 bases and 0 bases respectively, with 11 bases between them. From germline, CDR1 is DFQATT and CDR2 SNEGSKA (reference sequence). CDR3 length equals 14 residues. The CDR3 here is CSASREPLNTEAFF. As DNA, the CDR3 is TGCAGTGCTAGCAGGGAACCTTTGAACACTGAAGCTTTCTTT.

The chain is built from TRBV7-9 and TRBJ1-6; the D is unclear. Per the germline V gene, CDR1 is SEHNR and CDR2 is FQNEAQ (reference sequence). CDR3 length equals 14 residues. Trimming stripped 1 base from V and 9 bases from J, with 10 bases between. The CDR3 DNA follows: TGTGCCAGCAGCTTAGAAGCGGAGATTTCACCCCTCCACTTT. Protein product: CASSLEAEISPLHF.